This TCR beta chain emerged from a study of post-analysis software for immune sequencing data. At the level of the study: Relapsing-remitting, secondary progressive and progressive-relapsing multiple sclerosis were all included among the disease courses.

Germline values: CDR1 SSHAT, CDR2 FNYEAQ (reference sequence). This CDR3 is 15 amino acids long. About this clonotype: What it binds is not known. Compared with germline, one end of the junction differs, possibly owing to a read error.

Unique molecular identifiers were built into the TCR beta cDNA libraries. Around 500,000 cDNA molecules came from about 1 to 10 million T cells. TCRdb re-analysed the PCR reads in MiXCR, keeping a single row per CDR3 protein. The sample holds approximately 440,000 distinct CDR3 sequences, approximately 46% seen once. Study-wide findings and caveats: Compared with controls, patients showed significantly lower normalized Chao1 diversity. Samples from one preparation batch, clustered by F measure, grouped strongly together. Compared with controls, patients had more of about five TRBV segments, including TRBV5-6, TRBV5-1 and TRBV20-1.

The chain couples TRBV7-7 to TRBJ2-7, with D possibly TRBD2 on 5 matching bases. The TCR was taken from a girl aged 10 to 17 with multiple sclerosis. The sequenced sample was blood. CDR3 bases: TGTGCTAGCAGCTTAGATTCGGATCCGGGATCCGAGCAGTACTTC. It encodes CASSLDSDPGSEQYF.